This T cell receptor (beta chain) was retrieved from a study of cytomegalovirus exposure and HLA in healthy donors. Background on the study: The approximately 660 first-cohort repertoires shared a platform with the 120 or so validation repertoires, as reported in a later analysis. Study-level findings and limits: Through in vitro validation, three CMV-associated chains were shown to be specific for CMV antigens. Within the 95 to 150 validation repertoires, first-cohort TCR clusters tended to co-occur, according to a later analysis.

Using immunoSEQ multiplex PCR, the repertoire was profiled, and TCRdb retains in-frame clones only, with some absent. In the table there are some 79,000 clones, 85% to 95% of which are singletons. The germline V gene has CDR1 MNHEY and CDR2 SMNVEV (reference sequence). Trimming stripped 6 bases from V and 0 bases from J, with 23 bases between. This CDR3 has 18 residues. Regarding this clone: Its antigen is unidentified.

This clonotype was obtained from a woman under 30 in good health and CMV-seropositive. The rearrangement links TRBV27 to TRBJ1-1, with D possibly TRBD1 on 6 matching bases. Material: PBMCs. CDR3 residues: CASSPRHTGFGMNTEAFF. Here the CDR3 DNA reads TGTGCCAGCAGCCCACGCCATACAGGGTTCGGAATGAACACTGAAGCTTTCTTT.